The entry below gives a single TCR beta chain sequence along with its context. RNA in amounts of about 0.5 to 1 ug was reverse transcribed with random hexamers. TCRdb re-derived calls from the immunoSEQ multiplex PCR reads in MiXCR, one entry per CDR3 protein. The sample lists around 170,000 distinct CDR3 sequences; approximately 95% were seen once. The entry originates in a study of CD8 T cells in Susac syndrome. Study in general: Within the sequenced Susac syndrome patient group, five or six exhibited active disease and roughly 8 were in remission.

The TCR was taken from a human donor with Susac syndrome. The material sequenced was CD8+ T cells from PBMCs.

The CDR3 bases are TGTGCCAGCAGACGAGGACAGGGGGCGGGAATGGATACGCAGTATTTT. Protein: CASRRGQGAGMDTQYF. The rearrangement uses TRBV7-2 and TRBJ2-3; 11 positions agree with TRBD1. V trimming: 6 bases; J trimming: 6 bases; junction bases outside the gene matches: 11. CDR3 size: 16 residues. Germline-derived CDR1 and CDR2 are SGHTA and FQGNSA.